This TCR beta chain was profiled in a study of post-analysis software for immune sequencing data. Across the study: Recorded subtypes: relapsing-remitting, secondary progressive, progressive-relapsing; some patients unannotated.

The germline V gene encodes CDR1 SQVTM and CDR2 ANQGSEA. V gave up 3 bases and J gave up 4 bases, with 12 bases separating them. This CDR3 has 13 amino acids. The library was made from cDNA and included unique molecular identifiers. Via MiXCR, TCRdb re-called the PCR reads, giving one row per CDR3 protein. The data show some 260,000 distinct CDR3 sequences, about 38% seen once. This clonotype was observed many times. Its antigen remains unidentified. Study outcomes and limitations: For normalized Chao1 diversity, multiple sclerosis patients scored significantly lower than controls did. Samples prepared in the same batch strongly co-clustered by F measure. TRBV5-6, TRBV5-1 and TRBV20-1 belonged to a set of roughly 5 TRBV segments that were more frequent in patients than controls.

The receptor comes from a girl aged 5 to 17 with multiple sclerosis. Sequenced: blood. The V call is TRBV29-1, the J call TRBJ1-2; D unclear. CDR3 in amino acids: CSVETNARYGYTF. CDR3 nucleotides: TGCAGCGTTGAGACCAACGCTCGCTATGGCTACACCTTC.